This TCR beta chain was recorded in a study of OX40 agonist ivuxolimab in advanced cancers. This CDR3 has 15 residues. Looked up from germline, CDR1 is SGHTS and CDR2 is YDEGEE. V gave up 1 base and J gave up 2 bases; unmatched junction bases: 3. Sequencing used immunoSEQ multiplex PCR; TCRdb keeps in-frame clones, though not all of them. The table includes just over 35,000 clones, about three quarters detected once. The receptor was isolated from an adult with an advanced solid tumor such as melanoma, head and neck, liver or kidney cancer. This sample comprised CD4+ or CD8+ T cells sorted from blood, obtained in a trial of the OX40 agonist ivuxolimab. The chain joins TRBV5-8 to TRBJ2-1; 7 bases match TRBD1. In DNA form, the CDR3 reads TGTGCCAGCAGCTTGAGGGGACAGCCCTACAATGAGCAGTTCTTC. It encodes CASSLRGQPYNEQFF.